The 21 T cell receptor beta chains below were found in one sample sequenced in a study of precursors of human CD4 cytotoxic T cells. Four sorted CD4+ memory subsets, central memory, effector memory, IL-7R-high TEMRA and IL-7R-negative TEMRA, were UMI-sequenced. MiXCR, applied by TCRdb to the reads, yields one record per CDR3 protein. The repertoire holds 590 or so distinct CDR3 sequences, with 17% as singletons. Sequencing was performed on memory CD4+ T cells from blood (PBMCs). These receptors came from a human donor in good health.

By frequency in the sample, this clonotype is large (0.1 to 1%). The V and J genes are TRBV6-6 and TRBJ1-3; the D gene is possibly TRBD1 (6 bases). CDR1 is MNHNY, CDR2 SVGAGI, per germline (reference sequence). The CDR3 loop spans 14 amino acids. V was pared by 5 bases and J by 5 bases, with 13 bases between. The chain's CDR3 is CASSHEQGRNTIYF. DNA of the CDR3: TGTGCCAGCAGTCACGAGCAGGGGCGAAACACCATATATTTT.

This clonotype ranks as large. The J gene is TRBJ2-2, the V gene TRBV20-1; D is possibly TRBD2 (6 bases). V was pared by 0 bases and J by 2 bases, with 16 bases between. The CDR3 runs 17 residues. Germline V gene data show CDR1 as DFQATT and CDR2 as SNEGSKA (reference sequence). The CDR3 sequence is CSARDGRGGTNTGELFF. CDR3 in DNA: TGCAGTGCTAGAGATGGCCGCGGAGGGACCAACACCGGGGAGCTGTTTTTT.

This clonotype is large in the sample. The rearrangement links TRBV6-1 to TRBJ2-5; 8 nucleotides agree with TRBD2. Germline lookup yields CDR1 MNHNS and CDR2 SASEGT. The CDR3 totals 22 residues. V shed 6 bases, J shed 1 base, and the junction held 28 bases outside the gene matches. CDR3 coding DNA: TGTGCCAGCAGCTCCCCTGGGACTAGTGGTTCGTTCGCGGGGGTTCGCCAAGAGACCCAGTACTTC. Translated, it gives CASSSPGTSGSFAGVRQETQYF.

This clonotype is large (0.1 to 1%) by share. V usage is TRBV7-2 and J usage is TRBJ2-1, with 12 bases that match TRBD2. The CDR3 length is 15 residues. CDR1 and CDR2 from the germline V gene are SGHTA and FQGNSA. The J segment lost 9 bases and the V segment lost 1 base, leaving 4 bases of the junction unmatched. The CDR3 DNA follows: TGTGCCAGCAGCTTAGTGTGGACTAGCGGGATTGAGCAGTTCTTC. This gives the protein CASSLVWTSGIEQFF.

With regard to this clonotype: Possible read error: a much larger clone is one base away. V gene TRBV5-1 combines with J gene TRBJ1-1, with 7 bases identical to TRBD1. This CDR3 is built from 15 residues. CDR1 SGHRS and CDR2 YFSETQ come from the germline V gene. The CDR3 DNA sequence: TGCGCCAGCAGCTTGATAACAGGGGTGAACATTGAAGCTTTCTTT. Amino acids: CASSLITGVNIEAFF.

This clonotype was seen only a few times. The rearrangement joins TRBV5-1 to TRBJ2-2, with TRBD1 identical over 8 bases. V lost 4 bases and J lost 7; bases outside the gene matches: 12. Germline V gene lookup returns CDR1 SGHRS and CDR2 YFSETQ. The CDR3 totals 16 residues. CDR3 DNA sequence: TGCGCCAGCAGCGCGAACGGACAGGGTAATAGCGGGGAGCTGTTTTTT. Translating gives CASSANGQGNSGELFF.

In this sample, this clonotype is large (0.1 to 1%). The chain recombines TRBV6-5 with TRBJ1-6; 11 positions match TRBD1. The CDR3 runs to 16 residues. With V trimmed by 5 bases and J by 8 bases, 8 bases remained unmatched. The V gene's germline CDR1 is MNHEY and CDR2 SVGAGI. CDR3 in DNA: TGTGCCAGCAGTCCGAGGACAGGGGGCTTATATTCACCCCTCCACTTT. Amino acids: CASSPRTGGLYSPLHF.

To note about this clonotype: A single base separates this from a much larger clone, so it may be a read error. This rearrangement joins TRBV3-1 to TRBJ2-5, with D perhaps matching TRBD2 (6 bases). V was pared by 4 bases and J by 5 bases, with 20 bases between. Germline assignment: CDR1 LGHDT and CDR2 YNNKEL (reference sequence). The CDR3 has 16 amino acids. CDR3 DNA sequence: TGTGCCAGCAGCCCAGTTGGGGGACTCATAACGGAGACCCAGTACTTC. This codes for CASSPVGGLITETQYF.

By share of the sample, this clonotype is large. This rearrangement joins TRBV12-3 or TRBV12-4 to TRBJ2-3; 7 bases map to TRBD1. The CDR3 runs 15 residues. Trimming removed 2 bases from V and 1 base from J; junction bases left unmatched: 3. The CDR3 sequence is CASSLRQGGTDTQYF. In DNA, the CDR3 is TGTGCCAGCAGTTTACGACAGGGTGGCACAGATACGCAGTATTTT.

By share of the sample, this clonotype is large (0.1 to 1%). The gene calls are TRBV30 and TRBJ2-7; D assignment may be TRBD1 or TRBD2 (7 bases each). V shed 2 bases and J shed 5 bases, with 16 bases lying between them. The CDR3 spans 14 residues. Germline CDR1 and CDR2: GTSNPN and SVGIG (reference sequence). The CDR3 here is CAWSSQGGLHEQYV. The CDR3 coding sequence is TGTGCCTGGAGTAGCCAGGGGGGGCTGCACGAGCAGTACGTC.

The chain employs TRBV12-3 or TRBV12-4 and TRBJ2-2, with 9 bases that match TRBD2. The CDR3 contains 17 residues. Trimming took 4 bases from V and 6 from J; bases not matched to a gene: 12. CDR3 sequence reads: CASSSASGVPQAGELFF. The CDR3 region has the DNA TGTGCCAGCAGTTCTGCTAGCGGGGTCCCTCAGGCCGGGGAGCTGTTTTTT.

This clonotype was seen more than once but under ten times. The CDR3 sequence: CASSLGTGGNEQFF. For the CDR3, the DNA is TGCGCCAGCAGCTTGGGGACAGGGGGCAATGAGCAGTTCTTC. The J gene is TRBJ2-1, the V gene TRBV5-1; 10 bases fit TRBD1. From germline, CDR1 is SGHRS and CDR2 YFSETQ. The CDR3 spans 14 residues. The V segment lost 0 bases and the J segment 6 bases; nucleotides outside the gene matches: 0.

By share of the sample, this clonotype is large. The V gene is TRBV29-1, the J gene TRBJ2-5; D possibly corresponds to TRBD2 (5 bases). V was shortened by 5 bases and J by 4 bases, with 14 bases between the two germline ends. CDR1 and CDR2 from the germline V gene are SQVTM and ANQGSEA. This CDR3 has 13 amino acids. The chain's CDR3 is CSVSQAAGETQYF. The CDR3 coding sequence is TGCAGCGTTTCTCAGGCGGCGGGAGAGACCCAGTACTTC. The full variable domain, completed using reference TRBV29-1 and TRBJ2-5, is SAVISQKPSRDICQRGTSLTIQCQVDSQVTMMFWYRQQPGQSLTLIATANQGSEATYESGFVIDKFPISRPNLTFSTLTVSNMSPEDSSIYLCSVSQAAGETQYFGPGTRLLVL.

Sample share makes this clonotype large. This chain connects TRBV12-3 or TRBV12-4 to TRBJ1-4; the D is unclear. With 5 bases removed from V and 5 bases from J, the gap between germline ends came to 12 bases. This CDR3 is built from 14 residues. CDR3 region: CASSRENGNEKLFF. In nucleotides, the CDR3 is TGTGCCAGCAGTCGAGAGAACGGGAATGAAAAACTGTTTTTT.

Within the sample, this clonotype is large. The V call is TRBV5-1, the J call TRBJ2-3, with a possible D match to TRBD1 (5 bases). CDR1 and CDR2 from the germline V gene are SGHRS and YFSETQ. This CDR3 is built from 14 residues. The V gene lost 2 bases and the J gene lost 5 bases, with 12 bases spanning the gap. CDR3: CASSFSRVRDTQYF. In DNA, the CDR3 is TGCGCCAGCAGCTTTTCCAGGGTTAGAGATACGCAGTATTTT.

V and J are TRBV20-1 and TRBJ2-1, with a weak D call TRBD2 (6 bases). Trimming removed 6 bases at V and 3 bases at J, with 15 bases between. The germline CDR1 and CDR2 sequences are DFQATT and SNEGSKA (reference sequence). CDR3 length: 14 amino acids. CDR3: CSARGGGNYNEQFF. In nucleotides, the CDR3 is TGCAGTGCCCGCGGCGGCGGGAACTACAATGAGCAGTTCTTC.

By proportion, this clonotype is large (0.1 to 1%). The chain has TRBV9 and TRBJ2-2; D gene ambiguous. Germline CDR1 SGDLS, CDR2 YYNGEE. The CDR3 has 16 residues. V was cut by 3 bases and J by 1 base, with 13 bases left in between. CDR3 sequence (DNA): TGTGCCAGCAGCGAGTCCCCGGGCGTGAACACCGGGGAGCTGTTTTTT. Protein: CASSESPGVNTGELFF.

This clonotype rates as large (0.1 to 1%). The chain uses TRBV7-9 and TRBJ1-1; D is unclear. V lost 6 bases, J lost 10 bases, and 15 bases lay in between. CDR1 is SEHNR, CDR2 FQNEAQ, per germline (reference sequence). The CDR3 extends over 12 amino acids. The DNA of the CDR3 is TGTGCCAGCAGTTCAAGTAGACGGGGAGCTTTCTTT. It codes for CASSSSRRGAFF.

By sample share, this clonotype is large. The V gene is TRBV5-1, the J gene TRBJ2-7; D gene ambiguous. The CDR3 length is 14 residues. Germline V lookup: CDR1 SGHRS, CDR2 YFSETQ. Between the trimmed V and J ends, which lost 0 bases and 0 bases, there was a span of 7 bases. Written as DNA, the CDR3 is TGCGCCAGCAGCTTGGCCGGCCCCTCCTACGAGCAGTACTTC. It is translated as CASSLAGPSYEQYF. Together with reference TRBV5-1 and TRBJ2-7, the CDR3 gives the full variable domain: KAGVTQTPRYLIKTRGQQVTLSCSPISGHRSVSWYQQTPGQGLQFLFEYFSETQRNKGNFPGRFSGRQFSNSRSEMNVSTLELGDSALYLCASSLAGPSYEQYFGPGTRLTVT.

The chain uses TRBV7-8 and TRBJ1-5; 8 bases align to TRBD1. The V segment lost 1 base and the J segment 6 bases; nucleotides outside the gene matches: 2. Per the germline V gene, CDR1 is SGHVS and CDR2 is FQNEAQ. This CDR3 contains 14 residues. The CDR3 protein is CASSLGQGLQPQHF. For the CDR3, the DNA is TGTGCCAGCAGCTTAGGACAGGGGCTTCAGCCCCAGCATTTT.

This clonotype came up a few times. The chain combines TRBV20-1 with TRBJ2-1; D uncertain. CDR3 length equals 15 residues. Per the germline V gene, CDR1 is DFQATT and CDR2 is SNEGSKA (reference sequence). V lost 0 bases and J lost 1, with 10 bases in between. The CDR3 loop is CSARDSLRSYNEQFF. The CDR3, as DNA: TGCAGTGCTAGAGACAGCTTAAGGTCCTACAATGAGCAGTTCTTC.